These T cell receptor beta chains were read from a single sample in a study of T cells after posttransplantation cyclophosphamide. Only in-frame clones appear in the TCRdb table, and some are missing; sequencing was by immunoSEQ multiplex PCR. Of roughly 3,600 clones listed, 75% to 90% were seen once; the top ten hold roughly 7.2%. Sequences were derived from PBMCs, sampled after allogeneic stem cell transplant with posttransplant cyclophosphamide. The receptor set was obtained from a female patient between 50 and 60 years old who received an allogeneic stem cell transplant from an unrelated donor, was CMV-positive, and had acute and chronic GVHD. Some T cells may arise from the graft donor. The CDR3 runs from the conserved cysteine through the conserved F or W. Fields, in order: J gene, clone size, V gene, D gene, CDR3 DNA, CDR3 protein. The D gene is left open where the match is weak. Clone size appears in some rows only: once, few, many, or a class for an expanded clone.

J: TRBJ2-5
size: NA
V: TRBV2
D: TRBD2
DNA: TGTGCCAGTCCAGGTAGCGGGAGTCCAGAGACCCAGTACTTC
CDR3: CASPGSGSPETQYF

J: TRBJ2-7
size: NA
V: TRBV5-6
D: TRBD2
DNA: TGTGCCAGCAGCTTGGTGACTAGCGGGAGCCCCCACGAGCAGTACTTC
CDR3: CASSLVTSGSPHEQYF

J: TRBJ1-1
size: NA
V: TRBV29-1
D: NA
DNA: TGCAGCGTTGGCCCGGGACACTATATTGAAGCTTTCTTT
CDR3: CSVGPGHYIEAFF

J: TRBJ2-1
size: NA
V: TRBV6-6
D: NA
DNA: TGTGCCAGCAGGCTGACAGATATGGAATCTGAGCAGTTCTTC
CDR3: CASRLTDMESEQFF

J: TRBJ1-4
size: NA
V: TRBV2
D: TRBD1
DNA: TGTGCCAGCAGTGTGACCGGGACAGGGAATGAAAAACTGTTTTTT
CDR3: CASSVTGTGNEKLFF

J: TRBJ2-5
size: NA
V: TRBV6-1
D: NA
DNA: TGTGCCAGCTCAGGACATTACCAAGAGACCCAGTACTTC
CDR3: CASSGHYQETQYF

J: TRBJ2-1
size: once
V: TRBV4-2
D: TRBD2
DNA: TGTGCCAGCAGCCAAGCTAAGGGACTAGCGACCTACAATGAGCAGTTCTTC
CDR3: CASSQAKGLATYNEQFF

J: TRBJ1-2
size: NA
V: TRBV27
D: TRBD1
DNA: TGTGCCAGCAGTATCGGGACAGGGGGCCACTATGGCTACACCTTC
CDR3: CASSIGTGGHYGYTF

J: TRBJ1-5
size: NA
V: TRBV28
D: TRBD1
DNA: TGTGCCAGCAGTTCTGGCAGGGGGCCTACTCAGCCCCAGCATTTT
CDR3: CASSSGRGPTQPQHF

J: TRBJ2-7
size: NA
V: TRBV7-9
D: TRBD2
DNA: TGTGCCAGCAGCGCCCGTACTAGCGGAGAAACCTACGAGCAGTACTTC
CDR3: CASSARTSGETYEQYF

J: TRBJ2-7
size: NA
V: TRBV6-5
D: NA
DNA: TGTGCCAGCTCAGCAGCAACGCGGGTGCAGTACTTC
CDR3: CASSAATRVQYF

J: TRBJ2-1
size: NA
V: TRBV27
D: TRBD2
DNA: TGTGCCAGCAGTTTTCGGGACTACTACAATGAGCAGTTCTTC
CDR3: CASSFRDYYNEQFF

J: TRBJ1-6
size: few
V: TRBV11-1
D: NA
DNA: TGTGCCAGCAGCCGACCCGGGACAAGTAAAAATTCACCCCTCCACTTT
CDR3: CASSRPGTSKNSPLHF

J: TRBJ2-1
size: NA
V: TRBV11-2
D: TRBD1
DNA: TGTGCCAGCAGCTTAGACTGGAGTGAGACAGGGGACTTCCTAAACAATGAGCAGTTCTTC
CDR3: CASSLDWSETGDFLNNEQFF

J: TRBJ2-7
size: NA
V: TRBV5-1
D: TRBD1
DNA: TGCGCCAGCAGCTTGTCGGGACAGATGTTGGGTGAGCAGTACTTC
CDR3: CASSLSGQMLGEQYF

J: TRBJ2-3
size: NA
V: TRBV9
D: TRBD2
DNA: TGTGCCAGCAGCTTCCACCCCGGGACTAGCGACCTCACAGATACGCAGTATTTT
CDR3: CASSFHPGTSDLTDTQYF

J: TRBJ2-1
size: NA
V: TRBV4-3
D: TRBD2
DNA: TGCGCCAGCAGCCAGGGACTAGCGGGAGGTTACAATGAGCAGTTCTTC
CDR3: CASSQGLAGGYNEQFF

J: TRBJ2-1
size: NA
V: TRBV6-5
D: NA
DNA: TGTGCCAGCGAATCGGTCTCCTACAATGAGCAGTTCTTC
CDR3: CASESVSYNEQFF

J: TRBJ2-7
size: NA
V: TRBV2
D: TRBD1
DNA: TGTGCCAGCAGAGAGGGACAGCTCTACGAGCAGTACTTC
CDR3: CASREGQLYEQYF

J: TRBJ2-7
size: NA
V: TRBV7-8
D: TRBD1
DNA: TGTGCCAGCAGGCTTACCGGGACAGGGTCCAGTCGGGGGGCTTCCTACGAGCAGTACTTC
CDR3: CASRLTGTGSSRGASYEQYF

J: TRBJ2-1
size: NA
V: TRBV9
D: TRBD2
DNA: TGTGCCAGCAGCATTAGCGGGGGGGCCAATGAGCAGTTCTTC
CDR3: CASSISGGANEQFF

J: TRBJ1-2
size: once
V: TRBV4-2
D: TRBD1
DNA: TGTGCCAGCAGCCAAGTTCAGACAGGGAATATTAACTATGGCTACACCTTC
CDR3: CASSQVQTGNINYGYTF

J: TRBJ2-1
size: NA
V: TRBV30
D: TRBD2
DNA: TGTGCCGGGGCGGGGGGCGCCTACAATGAGCAGTTCTTC
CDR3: CAGAGGAYNEQFF

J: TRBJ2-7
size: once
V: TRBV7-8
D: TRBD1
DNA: TGTGCCAGCAGCCCCGGGGACAGTCACTACGAGCAGTACTTC
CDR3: CASSPGDSHYEQYF

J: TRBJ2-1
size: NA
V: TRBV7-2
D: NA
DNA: TGTGCCAGCAGCCCTTCAGAATACAATGAGCAGTTCTTC
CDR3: CASSPSEYNEQFF

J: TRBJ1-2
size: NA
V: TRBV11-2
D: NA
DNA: TGTGCCAGCAGCCGGAGTTTTGGGGGCCCTAACTATGGCTACACCTTC
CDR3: CASSRSFGGPNYGYTF

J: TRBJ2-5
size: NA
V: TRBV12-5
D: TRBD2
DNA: TGTGCTAGTGGTTTGGGGAGCGGGGGGCAAGAGACCCAGTACTTC
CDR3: CASGLGSGGQETQYF

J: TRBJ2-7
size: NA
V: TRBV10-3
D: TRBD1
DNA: TGTGCCATCGGGGACAGGGTTTTCAACGAGCAGTACTTC
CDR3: CAIGDRVFNEQYF

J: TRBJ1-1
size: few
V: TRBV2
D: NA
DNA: TGTGCCAGCAGTGTACAGCCCCACATGAACACTGAAGCTTTCTTT
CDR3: CASSVQPHMNTEAFF

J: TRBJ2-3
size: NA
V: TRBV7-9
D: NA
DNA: TGTGCCAGCAGCCCCCACGCTAGTGGTGTCGGTACGCAGTATTTT
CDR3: CASSPHASGVGTQYF

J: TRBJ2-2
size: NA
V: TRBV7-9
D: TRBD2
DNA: TGTGCCAGCAGCTTAAACACCGGACTAGCGGGAGGGTGGACCGGGGAGCTGTTTTTT
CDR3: CASSLNTGLAGGWTGELFF

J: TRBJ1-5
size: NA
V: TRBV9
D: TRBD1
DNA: TGTGCCAGCAGTGTGGGGACAGGGGATAGTCAGCCCCAGCATTTT
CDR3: CASSVGTGDSQPQHF

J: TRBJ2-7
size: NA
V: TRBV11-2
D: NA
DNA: TGTGCCAGCAGAGGGGCTAGCGACTACGAGCAGTACTTC
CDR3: CASRGASDYEQYF

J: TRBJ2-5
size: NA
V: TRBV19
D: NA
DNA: TGTGCCAGTAGCATGACCGAGGGAATTGGGACCCAGTACTTC
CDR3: CASSMTEGIGTQYF

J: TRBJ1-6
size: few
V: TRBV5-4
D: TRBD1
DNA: TGTGCCAGCAGCCTTGACAGGGGCTCTAATTCACCCCTCCACTTT
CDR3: CASSLDRGSNSPLHF

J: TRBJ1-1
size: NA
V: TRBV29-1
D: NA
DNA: TGCAGCGTTGAAGACCGCCCCGGGGTGAACACTGAAGCTTTCTTT
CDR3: CSVEDRPGVNTEAFF

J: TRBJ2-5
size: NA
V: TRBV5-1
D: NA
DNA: TGCGCCAGCAGCCCCGAACGGGGAGATGAGACCCAGTACTTC
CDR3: CASSPERGDETQYF

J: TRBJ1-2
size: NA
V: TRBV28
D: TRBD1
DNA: TGTGCCAGCAGTCTAGGACAGGGAAACTATGGCTACACCTTC
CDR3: CASSLGQGNYGYTF

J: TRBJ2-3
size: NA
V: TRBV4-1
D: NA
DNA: TGCGCCAGCAGCCAAGGTGGGGAGTGGCGCAGCACAGATACGCAGTATTTT
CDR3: CASSQGGEWRSTDTQYF

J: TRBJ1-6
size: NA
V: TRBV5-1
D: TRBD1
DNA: TGCGCCAGCAGCCCGAGACAGGGGGCAAATTCACCCCTCCACTTT
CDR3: CASSPRQGANSPLHF

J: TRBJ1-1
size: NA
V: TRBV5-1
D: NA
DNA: TGCGCCAGCAGCTTCAGGGCCTCGGGCACTGAAGCTTTCTTT
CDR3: CASSFRASGTEAFF

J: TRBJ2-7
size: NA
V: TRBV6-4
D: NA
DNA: TGTGCCAGCAGTCAATTGCCAGGGTCCTACGAGCAGTACTTC
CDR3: CASSQLPGSYEQYF

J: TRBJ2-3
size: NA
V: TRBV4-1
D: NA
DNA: TGCGCCAGCAGCCAAGTGAACCTAGTCACAACAGATACGCAGTATTTT
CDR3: CASSQVNLVTTDTQYF